This is a list of T cell receptor beta chains from one sample in a study of cytomegalovirus exposure and HLA in healthy donors. Assay used: immunoSEQ multiplex PCR; TCRdb lists only in-frame clones, some missing. In the table there are under 150,000 clones, 78% of which are singletons. Sequencing used PBMCs. Source of these receptors: a woman aged 40 to 55 in good health and CMV-seropositive. Both conserved end residues are part of each CDR3. The D gene is left open where the match is weak. The listing skips clone size in some rows; elsewhere it reads once, few, many or a size class.

TRBJ1-3 | . | TRBV14 | . | TGTGCCAGCAGCGGGGAGGGTTCTGGAAACACCATATATTTT | CASSGEGSGNTIYF
TRBJ2-3 | . | TRBV9 | . | TGTGCCAGCAGCGTAGGTCTCAACCGACAAGATACGCAGTATTTT | CASSVGLNRQDTQYF
TRBJ2-3 | . | TRBV19 | few | TGTGCCAGTAGCCTAAGCACAGATACGCAGTATTTT | CASSLSTDTQYF
TRBJ1-2 | . | TRBV4-2 | . | TGTGCCAGCAGCCAAGATCCGGGGTTAGATCTTGGCTACACCTTC | CASSQDPGLDLGYTF
TRBJ1-6 | . | TRBV27 | . | TGTGCCAGCACCTGGGGAGTAAATTCACCCCTCCACTTT | CASTWGVNSPLHF
TRBJ2-7 | . | TRBV5-1 | . | TGCGCCAGCAGCTTGGGCGCGCGGACTTCCTCTGGCTCCTACGAGCAGTACTTC | CASSLGARTSSGSYEQYF
TRBJ1-2 | TRBD1 | TRBV28 | . | TGTGCCAGCAGTTTGCGGGGACAGGGGAGATATGGCTACACCTTC | CASSLRGQGRYGYTF
TRBJ1-3 | . | TRBV11-2 | . | TGTGCCAGCAGCGATAGGAGTAGCGGAAACACCATATATTTT | CASSDRSSGNTIYF
TRBJ2-2 | . | TRBV27 | . | TGTGCCAGCAGTTTCTCAGGGTCCGGGGAGCTGTTTTTT | CASSFSGSGELFF
TRBJ2-7 | TRBD1 | TRBV5-1 | . | TGCGCCAGCAGCTCGGACAGGGACTCCTACGAGCAGTACTTC | CASSSDRDSYEQYF
TRBJ1-2 | . | TRBV6-5 | . | TGTGCCAGCAGTTACGCCCGGGGGGGGAACTATGGCTACACCTTC | CASSYARGGNYGYTF
TRBJ2-3 | . | TRBV9 | few | TGTGCCAGCAGCGTAGGGGCGTTACGCACAGATACGCAGTATTTT | CASSVGALRTDTQYF
TRBJ1-4 | TRBD1 | TRBV28 | few | TGTGCCAGCACCTCGGGACAGGGGACTCAAAAACTGTTTTTT | CASTSGQGTQKLFF
TRBJ2-7 | . | TRBV5-1 | . | TGCGCCAGCAGTAACCTAGACGTTCTTACCTACGAGCAGTACTTC | CASSNLDVLTYEQYF
TRBJ1-5 | TRBD1 | TRBV28 | once | TGTGCCAGCAGCCATTCCAGGGGGCGCGGACTCGGTCAGCCCCAGCATTTT | CASSHSRGRGLGQPQHF
TRBJ2-2 | . | TRBV7-9 | . | TGTGCCAGCAGCTTAACGCCGGGGTCCGGGGAGCTGTTTTTT | CASSLTPGSGELFF
TRBJ2-3 | TRBD1 | TRBV5-1 | . | TGCGCCAGCAGCTCACAGGGGGGATTGGATACGCAGTATTTT | CASSSQGGLDTQYF
TRBJ2-7 | . | TRBV28 | . | TGTGCCAGCAGGGGTGGGGACATTATCGCCTACGAGCAGTACTTC | CASRGGDIIAYEQYF
TRBJ2-7 | . | TRBV7-9 | . | TGTGCCAGCAGCCCCGGGACTCGCTACGAGCAGTACTTC | CASSPGTRYEQYF
TRBJ1-1 | TRBD1 | TRBV28 | . | TGTGCCAGCAGTTTGCCTGGGGACAGGGGGCGTAGTGACACTGAAGCTTTCTTT | CASSLPGDRGRSDTEAFF
TRBJ1-1 | TRBD1 | TRBV27 | . | TGTGCCAGCAGTTTCACAGGGGGCGGGACTGAAGCTTTCTTT | CASSFTGGGTEAFF
TRBJ2-5 | . | TRBV28 | . | TGTGCCAGCAGTTTTGGAGGACGGAGGGAGACCCAGTACTTC | CASSFGGRRETQYF
TRBJ2-2 | TRBD1 | TRBV5-1 | . | TGCGCCAGCAGCTTGGCCCGGACAGGGAACGCCGGGGAGCTGTTTTTT | CASSLARTGNAGELFF
TRBJ1-4 | . | TRBV7-9 | . | TGTTCCAGCAGCTACTGGGACAAATCAAAACTGTTTTTT | CSSSYWDKSKLFF
TRBJ2-3 | . | TRBV11-2 | . | TGTGCCAGCAGCGTCAACAGGGAGGATACGCAGTATTTT | CASSVNREDTQYF
TRBJ1-4 | TRBD1 | TRBV5-6 | . | TGTGCCAGCAGCCGAGGGACAGATTATAATGAAAAACTGTTTTTT | CASSRGTDYNEKLFF
TRBJ2-5 | TRBD1 | TRBV5-1 | . | TGCGCCAGCGCCGATTACCGGTGGCAGGGGGCCTGGGAGACCCAGTACTTC | CASADYRWQGAWETQYF
TRBJ1-4 | TRBD1 | TRBV9 | once | TGTGCCAGCAGCGTAGGACAGGGGGTTGAAAAACTGTTTTTT | CASSVGQGVEKLFF
TRBJ2-3 | TRBD2 | TRBV19 | . | TGTGCCAGTAGAAGGGCGGGAGACATGACAGATACGCAGTATTTT | CASRRAGDMTDTQYF
TRBJ1-2 | TRBD1 | TRBV5-4 | . | TGTGCCAGCAGCCCGGGGGGACAGGGGAACTATGGCTACACCTTC | CASSPGGQGNYGYTF
TRBJ1-2 | TRBD1 | TRBV7-9 | few | TGTGCCAGCAGCGCGGGACAGGGGGATGGCTACACCTTC | CASSAGQGDGYTF
TRBJ1-4 | TRBD1 | TRBV4-1 | few | TGCGCCAGCAGCCAACTTACAGGGGGGCTTAATGAAAAACTGTTTTTT | CASSQLTGGLNEKLFF
TRBJ1-1 | . | TRBV6-5 | . | TGTGCCAGCACCCTACGACAGAACACTGAAGCTTTCTTT | CASTLRQNTEAFF
TRBJ2-7 | TRBD2 | TRBV27 | . | TGTGCCAGCAGTTTCTCTAGCGGACCTGTTCCCTACGAGCAGTACTTC | CASSFSSGPVPYEQYF
TRBJ2-3 | . | TRBV5-1 | . | TGCGCCAGCAGCGGGGAGCAAGGGATGGCAGATACGCAGTATTTT | CASSGEQGMADTQYF
TRBJ1-1 | TRBD1 | TRBV19 | . | TGTGCCAGTAGAATCCGGGACAGGGACTATACGAACACTGAAGCTTTCTTT | CASRIRDRDYTNTEAFF
TRBJ2-3 | . | TRBV7-2 | . | TGTGCCAGCAGCTTAGCGGGGCGTGGGCAAGATACGCAGTATTTT | CASSLAGRGQDTQYF
TRBJ2-7 | . | TRBV28 | . | TGTGCCTGCAGAAAACAGGGACCCTACGAGCAGTACTTC | CACRKQGPYEQYF
TRBJ2-7 | . | TRBV18 | . | TGTGCCAGCTCACCAGCTTCGGTTAGGGGGTACGAGCAGTACTTC | CASSPASVRGYEQYF
TRBJ2-7 | TRBD1 | TRBV14 | . | TGTGCCAGCAGCCACTGGGACAGAAGGGCCGAGCAGTACTTC | CASSHWDRRAEQYF
TRBJ2-3 | . | TRBV29-1 | . | TGCAGCGGCCGGGACTTCCGCCCAGATACGCAGTATTTT | CSGRDFRPDTQYF
TRBJ2-1 | . | TRBV29-1 | few | TGCAGCGTTGAAGATGCGGGGAGCTCCTACAATGAGCAGTTCTTC | CSVEDAGSSYNEQFF
TRBJ2-1 | . | TRBV7-6 | . | TGTGCCAGCAGCTTAGGGACGGGACTTTCTAGTAATGAGCAGTTCTTC | CASSLGTGLSSNEQFF
TRBJ2-1 | TRBD2 | TRBV5-8 | once | TGTGCCAGCAGCTTTTCGGGACTAGCCGTTTTGGATGAGCAGTTCTTC | CASSFSGLAVLDEQFF
TRBJ1-5 | . | TRBV30 | few | TGTGCCTGGAGTCGGATCACGGGGCCCCAGCATTTT | CAWSRITGPQHF
TRBJ2-7 | . | TRBV29-1 | . | TGCAGCGTTGTTTCGGGAAGAGGCGAGCAGTACTTC | CSVVSGRGEQYF
TRBJ2-1 | TRBD2 | TRBV7-9 | . | TGTGCCAGCAGCTTGCGGAGCGGGAGGGGTAATAATGAGCAGTTCTTC | CASSLRSGRGNNEQFF
TRBJ2-6 | . | TRBV6-1 | . | TGTGCCAGCAGTGCTGAACAGTCTGGGGCCAACGTCCTGACTTTC | CASSAEQSGANVLTF